This TCR beta chain was observed in a study of blood T cell repertoires in COVID-19 (dated by TCRdb to the early 2020s). About the investigation overall: Recovered participants in ImmuneRACE Cohort 3 were defined by two consecutive negative NP/OP PCR tests, clearance by a healthcare professional, or resolution of symptoms. Samples covering the acute and convalescent phases of COVID-19 were provided by collaborators in the United States, Italy and Spain. The material from the prospective study consisted of cDNA or gDNA derived from T cells, B-cell-depleted T cells, or PBMCs. Subjects who had been exposed to COVID-19, were actively infected with it, or had recovered from it provided the deeply sampled blood TCRbeta repertoires that made up the dataset. A freely available public database, intended as a resource for researchers studying the immune response to SARS-CoV-2, is where the repertoires were released. The samples were drawn from the first 160 participants of the ongoing ImmuneRACE study and from 950 to 1,500 subjects provided by 6 global collaborators. The sample metadata nearly always contained a de-identified subject ID, COVID-19 status, age in years and sex. HLA class I and class II types, where available, came from metadata supplied by the sample provider rather than from assay-based typing. Points the paper makes about the study in general: Clinical and demographic metadata were provided uncurated, with the amount varying by source and participant.

In the prospective study, participants were about 18 to 100 years old, resided in 25 or so geographic areas of the United States, and were enrolled through a virtual design. In the prospective study, participants were assigned to cohorts based on the clinical history participants reported in a screening survey and a study questionnaire. Each participant in the prospective study had whole blood, serum and a nasopharyngeal or oropharyngeal swab collected by mobile phlebotomists. Participants in the prospective study had the option to provide additional blood draws and questionnaires over a roughly 2-month period. Prospective study blood samples were shipped either frozen or at room temperature before DNA extraction. The CDR3 spans 12 residues, from the cysteine through the phenylalanine. The sequence is cut down to CDR3 DNA, 36 bases in frame from base 1. As encoded in the germline V gene, CDR1 is SGHTA while CDR2 is FQGTGA. V lost 5 bases and J lost 6 bases; the stretch between them is 9 bases long.

With respect to this clone: Its specific antigen is unknown. Base qualities are missing; no much larger clone stands one base away.

TCRbeta CDR3 regions were amplified from genomic DNA by means of the immunoSEQ Assay, a bias-controlled multiplex PCR. The paper's data handling went like this. Nucleated cell counts per sample were estimated from amplification of reference gene primers within the assay. To quantify the absolute abundance of each unique TCRbeta CDR3 rearrangement, sequence reads were collapsed and filtered. For each sample, productive Simpson clonality was calculated as the square root of Simpson's diversity index over productive rearrangements. Drawn from immuneACCESS, this table holds only the in-frame rearrangements with V and J called that TCRdb kept. Clones are partly lost; checked studies trace under half to an unresolved V gene and leave the rest unexplained. V and J calls and clone size follow that table, whereas D and trimming were derived from the DNA. The sample table shows a few hundred thousand clones, and 85% to 90% are seen once. Jointly, the top ten make up 3% to 3.5% of the sample.

This chain is built from TRBV7-3 and TRBJ2-3; the D gene is perhaps TRBD2, from 5 matching bases. The source of this sequence is a woman aged 50 to 60 in a cohort exposed to, infected with or recovered from COVID-19 (not recorded which). The sequenced sample was PBMCs or T cells enriched from blood (not recorded which). Here the CDR3 is given as CASSGRGDTQYF. Read as DNA, the sequence is TGTGCCAGCAGCGGACGAGGGGATACGCAGTATTTT.